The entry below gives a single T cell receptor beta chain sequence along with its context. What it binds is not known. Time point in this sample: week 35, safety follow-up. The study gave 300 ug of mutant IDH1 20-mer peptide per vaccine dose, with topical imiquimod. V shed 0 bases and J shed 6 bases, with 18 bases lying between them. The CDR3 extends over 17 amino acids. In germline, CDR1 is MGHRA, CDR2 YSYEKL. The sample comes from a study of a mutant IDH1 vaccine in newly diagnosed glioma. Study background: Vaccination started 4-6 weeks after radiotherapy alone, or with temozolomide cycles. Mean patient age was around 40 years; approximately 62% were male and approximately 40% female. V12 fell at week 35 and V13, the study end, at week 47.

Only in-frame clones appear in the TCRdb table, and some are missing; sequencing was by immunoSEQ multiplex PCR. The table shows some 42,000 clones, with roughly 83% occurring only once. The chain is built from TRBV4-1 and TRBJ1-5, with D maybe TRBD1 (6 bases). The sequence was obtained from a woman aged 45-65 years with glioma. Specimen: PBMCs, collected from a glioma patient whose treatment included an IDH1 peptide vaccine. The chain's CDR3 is CASSQDRGKGLGQPQHF. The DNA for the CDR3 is TGCGCCAGCAGCCAAGATAGGGGGAAAGGTCTGGGTCAGCCCCAGCATTTT.